This record covers a single T cell receptor (beta chain). The data derive from a study of CD8 T cells in Susac syndrome. From blood CD8+ and CD4+ T cells, the TCR beta chain was sequenced. The multiple sclerosis control group comprised treatment-naive patients with stable or active relapsing-remitting disease. RNA, at about 0.5 to 1 ug, was reverse transcribed with random hexamers. The method of amplification for TCR beta CDR3 was immunoSEQ multiplex PCR, covering 54 Vbeta and 13 Jbeta. TCRdb ran MiXCR on the immunoSEQ multiplex PCR reads and lists one entry per CDR3 protein. This table holds some 100,000 distinct CDR3 sequences, around 92% found once. CDR1 is SGHVS and CDR2 is FQNEAQ in the germline V gene. This CDR3 has 16 amino acids. Trimming removed 5 bases at V and 0 bases at J, with 14 bases between.

V usage is TRBV7-8 and J usage is TRBJ2-1; perhaps TRBD2 as D (7 bases). Source material: CD4+ T cells from PBMCs. The sequence derives from a human donor with multiple sclerosis. The DNA of the CDR3 is TGTGCCAGCAGCATCGGGGGGCAGAGCTCCTACAATGAGCAGTTCTTC. The encoded protein is CASSIGGQSSYNEQFF.